The 23 T cell receptor beta chains reported below all come from one sample, sequenced in a study of cytomegalovirus exposure and HLA in healthy donors. The PCR ran on 60 Vbeta and 13 Jbeta primers. Produced via immunoSEQ multiplex PCR; TCRdb's table is partial and in-frame only. The specimen's table records 55,000 to 70,000 clones. Sequencing used PBMCs. These receptors were collected from a female donor in good health and CMV-seropositive.

The J gene is TRBJ2-3, the V gene TRBV6-4; D is perhaps TRBD2 (6 bases). The CDR3 contains 15 residues. The germline V and J ends were trimmed by 6 bases and 1 base, with 14 bases remaining between them. In germline, CDR1 is MRHNA, CDR2 SNTAGT. The CDR3 DNA is TGTGCCAGCAGCGGGGGACTCGGGGGCACAGATACGCAGTATTTT. It yields the protein CASSGGLGGTDTQYF.

This chain uses TRBV7-2 with TRBJ2-7; 7 positions agree with TRBD1. The CDR3 length is 15 residues. The ends lost 5 bases at V and 6 bases at J; junction bases unmatched: 13. The V gene's germline CDR1 is SGHTA and CDR2 FQGNSA. Here the CDR3 reads CASSPQGQISGEQYF. Written as DNA, the CDR3 is TGTGCCAGCAGCCCCCAGGGACAGATTTCGGGCGAGCAGTACTTC.

V and J are TRBV10-3 and TRBJ1-2, with unresolved D. V lost 0 bases and J lost 3, with 8 bases in between. This CDR3 has 14 amino acids. The germline gives CDR1 ENHRY, CDR2 SYGVKD. The CDR3 reads CAISESSRYYGYTF. CDR3 nucleotide sequence: TGTGCCATCAGTGAGTCATCCAGATACTATGGCTACACCTTC.

This chain joins TRBV28 and TRBJ2-3; 12 nucleotides match TRBD2. The CDR3 sequence is 19 residues long. V was clipped by 8 bases and J by 3 bases; unmatched bases: 18. Germline CDR1 MDHEN, CDR2 SYDVKM. The CDR3, as DNA: TGTGCCAGCCGAACCCAGCCCCGACTAGCGGGGGTAGGGACAGATACGCAGTATTTT. This codes for CASRTQPRLAGVGTDTQYF.

The chain employs TRBV27 and TRBJ1-1; 8 bases fit TRBD1. The germline V gene encodes CDR1 MNHEY and CDR2 SMNVEV (reference sequence). V trimming: 4 bases; J trimming: 3 bases; junction bases outside the gene matches: 4. The CDR3 has 14 amino acids. The CDR3 bases are TGTGCCAGCAGTTGGACGACAGGGGACACTGAAGCTTTCTTT. It yields the protein CASSWTTGDTEAFF.

The chain links TRBV12-5 to TRBJ2-5; D might be TRBD2 (6 bases). This CDR3 is 15 amino acids long. Trimming took 7 bases from V and 0 from J, leaving 15 bases between them. Germline loops: CDR1 LGHNT, CDR2 FRNRAP. CDR3: CASASGDSYQETQYF. The CDR3 DNA reads TGTGCTAGTGCTTCGGGGGACTCGTACCAAGAGACCCAGTACTTC.

This chain joins TRBV6-1 and TRBJ2-1, with TRBD2 matching over 7 bases. From germline, CDR1 is MNHNS and CDR2 SASEGT. V dropped 4 bases and J dropped 5; count of bases not matched to a gene: 8. The CDR3 has 15 residues. The DNA of the CDR3 is TGTGCCAGCAGTGGCACTAGCGCTTACCACAATGAGCAGTTCTTC. Translated, it gives CASSGTSAYHNEQFF.

The chain couples TRBV18 to TRBJ2-2; 7 nucleotides line up with TRBD2. CDR1 KGHSH and CDR2 LQKENI come from the germline V gene. Unmatched junction bases numbered 14, after V lost 8 bases and J lost 5 bases. This CDR3 comprises 16 residues. CDR3 loop: CASPQHQGGRTGELFF. CDR3 nucleotide sequence: TGTGCCAGCCCACAACACCAGGGAGGGAGGACCGGGGAGCTGTTTTTT.

The rearrangement uses TRBV19 and TRBJ2-7, with TRBD2 matching over 14 bases. V shed 6 bases and J 5 bases; nucleotides not matched to a gene: 6. The CDR3 is made up of 15 amino acids. CDR1 and CDR2 (germline): LNHDA, SQIVND (reference sequence). As DNA, the CDR3 is TGTGCCAGTAGGACGACTAGCGGGGGGGCCCACGAGCAGTACTTC. Encoded protein: CASRTTSGGAHEQYF.

This chain joins TRBV7-2 and TRBJ1-5, with D possibly matching TRBD1 (6 bases). The V end was cut by 3 bases, the J end by 3 bases, with 12 bases between. CDR3 size: 15 residues. Germline-derived CDR1 and CDR2 are SGHTA and FQGNSA. CDR3 sequence reads: CASSFAQGFNQPQHF. CDR3 coding DNA: TGTGCCAGCAGCTTTGCACAGGGCTTCAATCAGCCCCAGCATTTT.

CDR3 region: CASSLDRDRVYSNQPQHF. The CDR3 region has the DNA TGCGCCAGCAGCTTGGACCGGGACAGGGTTTATAGCAATCAGCCCCAGCATTTT. V gene TRBV5-1 combines with J gene TRBJ1-5, with 9 bases aligning to TRBD1. The V and J ends lost 0 bases and 0 bases, in that order; junction bases with no gene match: 7. In germline, CDR1 is SGHRS, CDR2 YFSETQ. The CDR3 has 18 residues.

The V and J genes are TRBV27 and TRBJ2-7, with 8 bases fitting TRBD1. Germline lookup yields CDR1 MNHEY and CDR2 SMNVEV (reference sequence). After removal of 6 bases from V and 4 bases from J, the junction contained 5 bases not matched to a gene. CDR3 length: 13 amino acids. In DNA, the CDR3 is TGTGCCAGCAGGCCCACAGGGGGGTACGAGCAGTACTTC. Encoded protein: CASRPTGGYEQYF.

This chain connects TRBV7-9 to TRBJ1-2; the D gene is possibly TRBD1 (5 bases). The germline V and J ends were trimmed by 4 bases and 3 bases, with 15 bases remaining between them. CDR1 is SEHNR and CDR2 is FQNEAQ in the germline V gene (reference sequence). CDR3 length: 15 amino acids. The CDR3 loop reads CASSSRAGNDYGYTF. The CDR3 DNA sequence: TGTGCCAGCAGCTCTCGTGCAGGGAATGACTATGGCTACACCTTC.

This chain uses TRBV9 with TRBJ2-7; 8 bases align to TRBD2. The germline CDR1 and CDR2 sequences are SGDLS and YYNGEE. Unmatched junction bases numbered 14, after V lost 4 bases and J lost 5 bases. CDR3 length equals 16 residues. In DNA, the CDR3 is TGTGCCAGCAGCCCAACCTTAGCGGGACCCGATCACGAGCAGTACTTC. This codes for CASSPTLAGPDHEQYF.

The rearrangement links TRBV7-9 to TRBJ1-3; the D is unclear. Trimming took off 0 bases at V and 0 bases at J, with 9 bases between the two ends. CDR3 size: 16 residues. The germline gives CDR1 SEHNR, CDR2 FQNEAQ (reference sequence). CDR3 amino acids: CASSLAGGPSGNTIYF. CDR3 nucleotide sequence: TGTGCCAGCAGCTTAGCAGGCGGGCCCTCTGGAAACACCATATATTTT.

The chain links TRBV5-1 to TRBJ2-2; D is possibly TRBD1 (6 bases). The CDR3 is made up of 15 amino acids. Germline values: CDR1 SGHRS, CDR2 YFSETQ. V lost 2 bases to trimming and J lost 1 base, with 9 bases between them. The CDR3 DNA reads as TGCGCCAGCAGCTTACCGGGACAGAACACCGGGGAGCTGTTTTTT. As protein: CASSLPGQNTGELFF.

The chain couples TRBV28 to TRBJ1-1; D perhaps matches TRBD1 (6 bases). This CDR3 has 16 amino acids. Germline-derived CDR1 and CDR2 are MDHEN and SYDVKM. With 3 bases removed from V and 1 base from J, the gap between germline ends came to 15 bases. The CDR3 here is CASSFPKTGTNTEAFF. The CDR3 DNA sequence: TGTGCCAGCAGTTTCCCAAAGACAGGTACGAACACTGAAGCTTTCTTT.

This sequence joins TRBV4-2 and TRBJ1-1; the D is unclear. CDR3 size: 16 residues. Germline V gene lookup returns CDR1 LGHNA and CDR2 YNFKEQ. V was shortened by 1 base and J by 0 bases, with 12 bases between the two germline ends. This CDR3 reads CASSQVGQALNTEAFF. DNA of the CDR3: TGTGCCAGCAGCCAAGTCGGCCAGGCCCTGAACACTGAAGCTTTCTTT.

V is TRBV4-1 and J is TRBJ1-5, with D possibly TRBD1 on 5 matching bases. CDR1 and CDR2 from the germline V gene are MGHRA and YSYEKL. With 0 bases removed from V and 7 bases from J, the gap between germline ends came to 19 bases. The length of the CDR3 is 17 residues. This chain's CDR3 is CASSQDWAGQVSQPQHF. The CDR3 coding sequence is TGCGCCAGCAGCCAAGATTGGGCAGGGCAGGTGAGCCAGCCCCAGCATTTT.

The V call is TRBV4-1, the J call TRBJ1-2, with 9 positions matching TRBD1. This CDR3 is built from 15 residues. Losses at the gene ends were 4 bases for V and 6 bases for J; bases not matched to a gene: 9. Germline CDR1 and CDR2: MGHRA and YSYEKL. The CDR3 reads CASSLRNRGRDGYTF. CDR3 DNA: TGCGCCAGCAGCCTAAGGAACAGGGGGCGAGATGGCTACACCTTC.

The V call is TRBV4-3, the J call TRBJ2-2; D unclear. Germline V gene sequence: CDR1 LGHNA, CDR2 YSLEER. The CDR3 runs to 15 residues. V was trimmed by 0 bases and J by 1 base, leaving 6 bases between them. CDR3 coding DNA: TGCGCCAGCAGCCAAGATCCAGGGAACACCGGGGAGCTGTTTTTT. It encodes CASSQDPGNTGELFF.

The rearrangement uses TRBV5-1 and TRBJ2-7; no clear D. Between the trimmed V and J ends, which lost 3 bases and 4 bases, there was a span of 5 bases. Germline V CDR1 and CDR2: SGHRS, YFSETQ. The CDR3 is 11 residues long. The CDR3 spells CASSSNYEQYF. The CDR3, as DNA: TGCGCCAGCAGCTCCAATTACGAGCAGTACTTC.

V gene TRBV6-6 combines with J gene TRBJ2-1; 11 nucleotides align to TRBD1. The CDR3 spans 14 residues. The ends lost 8 bases at V and 6 bases at J; junction bases unmatched: 6. Germline lookup yields CDR1 MNHNY and CDR2 SVGAGI (reference sequence). The CDR3: CASGGTGGSNEQFF. CDR3 nucleotide sequence: TGTGCCAGCGGAGGGACAGGGGGTTCCAATGAGCAGTTCTTC.